The 4 T cell receptor beta chains listed next were all sequenced from one sample in a study of blood T cell repertoires in COVID-19. Some clones are missing from TCRdb's copy, which holds only in-frame ones; the method was immunoSEQ multiplex PCR. This table holds 150,000 or so clones, about 85% found once. The sequenced sample was peripheral blood. These receptors all stem from a human donor with acute or convalescent COVID-19. The donor label of this sample is uncertain.

This clone was counted between two and nine times. The V call is TRBV5-5, the J call TRBJ2-2; 7 bases match TRBD1. Germline CDR1 SGHKS, CDR2 YYEKEE (reference sequence). J gave up 4 bases and V 4 bases, and 10 bases lay outside the gene matches. The CDR3 runs 16 residues. The CDR3 loop reads CASSPLTGISTGELFF. The CDR3, as DNA: TGTGCCAGCAGCCCCCTGACAGGGATCAGCACCGGGGAGCTGTTTTTT.

V is TRBV6-2 or TRBV6-3 and J is TRBJ1-3; D is uncertain. The germline V gene has CDR1 MNHEY and CDR2 SVGEGT. The CDR3 is 15 residues long. V gave up 2 bases and J gave up 2 bases, with 10 bases separating them. CDR3 nucleotides: TGTGCCAGCAGTTACCTTACCGCGGCTGGAAACACCATATATTTT. Translating gives CASSYLTAAGNTIYF.

The chain couples TRBV12-3 or TRBV12-4 to TRBJ1-1; 7 bases are a match to TRBD1. This CDR3 region has 11 residues. With 6 bases clipped from V and 8 bases from J, the junction kept 3 bases outside the gene matches. In nucleotides, the CDR3 is TGTGCCAGCAGCCACAGGGGAGAAGCTTTCTTT. Its translation is CASSHRGEAFF.

The rearrangement joins TRBV3-1 (or the pseudogene TRBV3-2) to TRBJ2-7, with D possibly TRBD2 on 5 matching bases. The CDR3 runs 15 residues. The germline CDR1 and CDR2 sequences are LGHDT and YNNKEL (reference sequence). Deletions cut 2 bases from V and 5 bases from J, with 16 bases between. CDR3 sequence reads: CASSQSYEGYHEQYF. The CDR3, as DNA: TGTGCCAGCAGCCAATCTTACGAGGGTTACCACGAGCAGTACTTC.